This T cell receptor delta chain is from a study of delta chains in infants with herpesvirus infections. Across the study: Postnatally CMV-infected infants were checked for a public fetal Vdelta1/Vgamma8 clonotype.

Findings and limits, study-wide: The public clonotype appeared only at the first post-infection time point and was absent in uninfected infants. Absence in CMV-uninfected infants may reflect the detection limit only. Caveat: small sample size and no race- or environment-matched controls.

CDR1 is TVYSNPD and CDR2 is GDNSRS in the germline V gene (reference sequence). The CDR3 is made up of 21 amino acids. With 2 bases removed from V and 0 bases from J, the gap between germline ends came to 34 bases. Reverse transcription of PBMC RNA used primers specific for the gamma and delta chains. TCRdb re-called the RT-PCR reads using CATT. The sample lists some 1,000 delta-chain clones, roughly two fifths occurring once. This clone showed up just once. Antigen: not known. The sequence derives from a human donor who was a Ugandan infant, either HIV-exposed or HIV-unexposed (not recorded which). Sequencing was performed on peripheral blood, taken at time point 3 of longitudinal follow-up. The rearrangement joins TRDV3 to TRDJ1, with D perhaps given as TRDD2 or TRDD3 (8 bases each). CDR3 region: CAFGSGLPTYWGAAYTDKLIF. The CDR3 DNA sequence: TGTGCCTTTGGGTCTGGTCTTCCTACGTACTGGGGGGCCGCTTACACCGATAAACTCATCTTT.